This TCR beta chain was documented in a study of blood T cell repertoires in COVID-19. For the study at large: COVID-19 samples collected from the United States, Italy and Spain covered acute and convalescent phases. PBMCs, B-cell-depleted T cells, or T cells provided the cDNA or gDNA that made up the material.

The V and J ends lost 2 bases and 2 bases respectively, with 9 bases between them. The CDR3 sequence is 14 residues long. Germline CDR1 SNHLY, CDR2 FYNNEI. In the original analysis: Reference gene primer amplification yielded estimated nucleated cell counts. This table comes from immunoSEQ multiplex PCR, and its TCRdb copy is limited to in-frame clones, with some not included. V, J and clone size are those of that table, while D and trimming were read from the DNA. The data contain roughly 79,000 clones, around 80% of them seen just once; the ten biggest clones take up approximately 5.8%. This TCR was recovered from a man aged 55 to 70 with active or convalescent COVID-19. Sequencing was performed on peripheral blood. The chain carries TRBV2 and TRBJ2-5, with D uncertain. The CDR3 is CASSETVLQETQYF. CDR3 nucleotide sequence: TGTGCCAGCAGTGAAACGGTACTTCAAGAGACCCAGTACTTC.